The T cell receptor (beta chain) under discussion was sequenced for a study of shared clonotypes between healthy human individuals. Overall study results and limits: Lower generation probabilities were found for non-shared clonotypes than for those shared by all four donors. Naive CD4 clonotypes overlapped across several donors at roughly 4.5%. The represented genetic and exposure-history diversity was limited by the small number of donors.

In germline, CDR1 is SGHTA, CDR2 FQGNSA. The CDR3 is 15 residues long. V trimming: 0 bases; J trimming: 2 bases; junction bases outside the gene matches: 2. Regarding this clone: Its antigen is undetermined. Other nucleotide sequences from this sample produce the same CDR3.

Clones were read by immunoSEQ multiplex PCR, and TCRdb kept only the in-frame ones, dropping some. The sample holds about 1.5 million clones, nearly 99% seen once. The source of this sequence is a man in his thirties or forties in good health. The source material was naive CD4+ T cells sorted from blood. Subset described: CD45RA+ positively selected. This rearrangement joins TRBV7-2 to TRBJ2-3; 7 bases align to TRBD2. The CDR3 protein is CASSLAGGNTDTQYF. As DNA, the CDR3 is TGTGCCAGCAGCTTAGCCGGGGGGAACACAGATACGCAGTATTTT.